The 16 T cell receptor beta chains presented below share a single source sample, sequenced in a study of regulatory T cells in long-lasting Graves disease. Time point indicated: persistent/refractory GD, antithyroid drugs over 5 years with positive TRAb. From RNA extracted from PBMCs, the TCR library was made. Arm-PCR of CDR3 regions and iRepertoire HTBI primers were used to build TCR beta libraries. From the multiplex PCR reads, TCRdb called clonotypes with MiXCR, one entry per CDR3 protein. This table holds hundreds of thousands of distinct CDR3 sequences, roughly 21% found once. The starting material was peripheral blood mononuclear cells (PBMCs), obtained when the disease was refractory, from a patient treated with antithyroid drugs. These receptors were taken from a female donor with Graves disease.

This clonotype showed up many times. The chain couples TRBV28 to TRBJ2-5, with 8 bases matching TRBD2. The germline gives CDR1 MDHEN, CDR2 SYDVKM. CDR3 size: 15 residues. V dropped 4 bases and J dropped 5; count of bases not matched to a gene: 9. The CDR3 reads CASSSYSGALETQYF. In DNA, the CDR3 is TGTGCCAGCAGTTCATATAGCGGGGCCTTGGAGACCCAGTACTTC.

This clonotype came up a few times. The V gene is TRBV7-9, the J gene TRBJ1-1; no clear D gene. This CDR3 region has 13 residues. The V end was cut by 3 bases, the J end by 5 bases, with 10 bases between. CDR1 SEHNR and CDR2 FQNEAQ come from the germline V gene (reference sequence). This chain's CDR3 is CASSFESGTEAFF. The DNA of the CDR3 is TGTGCCAGCAGCTTTGAATCTGGAACTGAAGCTTTCTTT.

In its sample, this clonotype was seen a few times. The chain employs TRBV5-8 and TRBJ1-1; D unclear. The V end was cut by 3 bases, the J end by 4 bases, with 16 bases between. This CDR3 contains 15 residues. From germline, CDR1 is SGHTS and CDR2 YDEGEE. CDR3 sequence reads: CASSSRYRGPTEAFF. DNA for the CDR3: TGTGCCAGCAGCTCCAGGTATCGGGGTCCCACTGAAGCTTTCTTT.

Details on this clonotype: This may come from a read error, since a much larger clone is one base off. The CDR3, as DNA: TGTGCCAGCAGCTCGACGGTGATCGCTGAAGCTTTCTTT. Amino acid sequence: CASSSTVIAEAFF. The gene calls are TRBV12-3 or TRBV12-4 and TRBJ1-1; D is unresolved. CDR3 length equals 13 residues. Trimming removed 6 bases from V and 6 bases from J, with 14 bases in between.

The chain recombines TRBV5-5 with TRBJ2-2, with TRBD1 as a possible D gene (7 bases). The CDR3 extends over 16 amino acids. Germline V CDR1 and CDR2: SGHKS, YYEKEE (reference sequence). The V gene lost 7 bases and the J gene lost 5 bases, with 21 bases spanning the gap. The CDR3 DNA reads TGTGCCAGCGGGAAGTACAAGGCAGGGGGGACCGGGGAGCTGTTTTTT. It encodes CASGKYKAGGTGELFF.

The chain joins TRBV2 to TRBJ2-3; 10 nucleotides line up with TRBD2. The germline gives CDR1 SNHLY, CDR2 FYNNEI. This CDR3 is built from 14 residues. V shed 10 bases, J shed 6 bases, and the junction held 10 bases outside the gene matches. For the CDR3, the DNA is TGTGCCACCGTCCCCACTAGCGGGGACGATACGCAGTATTTT. Protein product: CATVPTSGDDTQYF.

This clonotype was seen at least ten times. V is TRBV19 and J is TRBJ1-2; 7 positions agree with TRBD1. The CDR3 loop spans 15 amino acids. Germline V gives CDR1 LNHDA, CDR2 SQIVND (reference sequence). V lost 4 bases, J lost 2 bases, and 7 bases stayed unmatched. CDR3 in amino acids: CASSRAQGVNYGYTF. The DNA of the CDR3 is TGTGCCAGTAGTAGAGCGCAGGGGGTGAACTATGGCTACACCTTC.

This clonotype appeared a few times. The J gene is TRBJ1-1, the V gene TRBV7-3, with 7 bases that match TRBD1. Trimming took 4 bases from V and 4 from J; bases not matched to a gene: 6. The germline gives CDR1 SGHTA, CDR2 FQGTGA. The CDR3 runs to 14 residues. The DNA for the CDR3 is TGTGCCAGCAGCTCCAGGGGGTATGGCACTGAAGCTTTCTTT. It encodes CASSSRGYGTEAFF.

The chain has TRBV12-3 or TRBV12-4 and TRBJ2-3, with TRBD2 matching 8 bases. The CDR3 contains 15 residues. V was pared by 6 bases and J by 2 bases, with 7 bases of the junction left unmatched. In nucleotides, the CDR3 is TGTGCCAGCAGCCCACGGACTAGCCCCACAGATACGCAGTATTTT. This codes for CASSPRTSPTDTQYF.

CDR3 sequence (DNA): TGCGCCAGCAGCCCCGGGGATGACATTAGTTACGAGCAGTACTTC. Its protein is CASSPGDDISYEQYF. The V and J genes are TRBV4-1 and TRBJ2-7; D possibly corresponds to TRBD2 (5 bases). The V end was cut by 4 bases, the J end by 4 bases, with 17 bases between. Germline V gene sequence: CDR1 MGHRA, CDR2 YSYEKL. This CDR3 is 15 amino acids long.

With respect to this clonotype: Since no conserved phenylalanine or tryptophan closes the CDR3, a read error is the likely cause. The genes are TRBV24-1 and TRBJ1-1; D is unresolved. Trimming pared 4 bases from V and 1 base from J, leaving 6 bases between. Germline CDR1 and CDR2: KGHDR and SFDVKD. CDR3 length: 13 amino acids. The CDR3 DNA reads TGTGCCACCAGTGACCTGGAGAACACTGAAGCTTTCCTT. Amino acid sequence: CATSDLENTEAFL.

This clonotype occurred many times. The genes are TRBV28 and TRBJ2-5, with 7 bases aligning to TRBD1. Germline assignment: CDR1 MDHEN and CDR2 SYDVKM. J was trimmed by 14 bases and V by 3 bases; bases with no gene match: 12. The CDR3 is 13 amino acids. CDR3 residues: CASSFPTTGTVYF. The DNA for the CDR3 is TGTGCCAGCAGTTTTCCAACAACCGGGACAGTTTACTTC.

This clonotype was seen at least ten times. The J gene is TRBJ2-3, the V gene TRBV28; 9 positions match TRBD1. CDR1 and CDR2 (germline): MDHEN, SYDVKM. This CDR3 is built from 15 residues. V trimming: 6 bases; J trimming: 5 bases; junction bases outside the gene matches: 9. This CDR3 reads CASSLQQGAKDTQYF. CDR3 nucleotide sequence: TGTGCCAGCAGCTTGCAACAGGGGGCGAAAGATACGCAGTATTTT.

A few counts support this clonotype. V usage is TRBV3-1 and J usage is TRBJ1-5; 7 positions agree with TRBD1. CDR3 size: 15 residues. The germline CDR1 and CDR2 sequences are LGHDT and YNNKEL (reference sequence). The trim removed 3 bases at V and 3 bases at J, leaving 5 bases unmatched. CDR3 sequence reads: CASSQWGQINQPQHF. In DNA form, the CDR3 reads TGTGCCAGCAGCCAGTGGGGACAGATCAATCAGCCCCAGCATTTT.

In its sample, this clonotype was seen many times. The V call is TRBV28, the J call TRBJ1-3, with D tentatively TRBD1 (5 bases). The CDR3 is 13 amino acids. Germline lookup yields CDR1 MDHEN and CDR2 SYDVKM. V lost 8 bases and J lost 2, with 10 bases in between. In DNA form, the CDR3 reads TGTGCCAGCCGGGGGACTCCTGGAAACACCATATATTTT. Its translation is CASRGTPGNTIYF.

The sample holds many counts of this clonotype. This chain joins TRBV11-2 and TRBJ1-1; tentative D call: TRBD1 (5 bases). Germline values: CDR1 SGHAT, CDR2 FQNNGV. This CDR3 is built from 13 residues. V gave up 4 bases and J gave up 8 bases, with 14 bases separating them. The CDR3, as DNA: TGTGCCAGCAGCTGGCGATATGGACACGAAGCTTTCTTT. Translation gives CASSWRYGHEAFF. Using reference TRBV11-2 and TRBJ1-1 for the parts outside the CDR3, the full variable domain is EAGVAQSPRYKIIEKRQSVAFWCNPISGHATLYWYQQILGQGPKLLIQFQNNGVVDDSQLPKDRFSAERLKGVDSTLKIQPAKLEDSAVYLCASSWRYGHEAFFGQGTRLTVV.